These 28 T cell receptor beta chains came from one sample sequenced in a study of T cells in Graves' hyperthyroidism and ophthalmopathy. RNA transcripts yielded amplified TCR beta CDR3 regions. The HTBI primer set drove a first-round RT-PCR of the TCR CDR3. TCRdb re-called the multiplex PCR reads through MiXCR, storing one row per CDR3 protein. The repertoire includes 250,000 to 300,000 distinct CDR3 sequences, about 14% of them detected once, and almost 8% sits in the top ten. The source material was blood. These receptor sequences come from a woman younger than 45 with Graves' hyperthyroidism that later progressed to Graves' ophthalmopathy.

The rearrangement links TRBV6-2 or TRBV6-3 to TRBJ2-2, with D possibly matching TRBD2 (5 bases). This CDR3 is built from 13 residues. The V and J ends lost 4 bases and 6 bases respectively, with 9 bases between them. CDR1 MNHEY and CDR2 SVGEGT come from the germline V gene. The CDR3 bases are TGTGCCAGCAGTTCCGGGGAAGCCGGGGAGCTGTTTTTT. Translated: CASSSGEAGELFF.

Many counts were recorded for this clonotype. The V gene is TRBV7-6, the J gene TRBJ2-7; 7 bases match TRBD2. Germline V gene sequence: CDR1 SGHVS, CDR2 FNYEAQ. Trimming took 5 bases from V and 5 from J; bases not matched to a gene: 9. The CDR3 covers 14 residues. The CDR3 loop is CASSPRGEDDEQYF. DNA for the CDR3: TGTGCCAGCAGCCCTCGGGGGGAAGACGACGAGCAGTACTTC.

A note on this clonotype: A much larger clone differs by one base, so this may be a read error. The chain is built from TRBV3-1 and TRBJ2-1, with 10 nucleotides matching TRBD2. Per the germline V gene, CDR1 is LGHDT and CDR2 is YNNKEL (reference sequence). With 4 bases clipped from V and 7 bases from J, the junction kept 10 bases outside the gene matches. This CDR3 is built from 16 residues. The CDR3 spells CASSPITSGARNEQFF. CDR3 DNA sequence: TGTGCCAGCAGCCCGATTACTAGCGGGGCCCGTAATGAGCAGTTCTTC.

This clonotype was counted many times. The chain is built from TRBV10-3 and TRBJ2-7; either TRBD1 or TRBD2 may fit D (6 bases each). The CDR3 contains 19 residues. The V gene's germline CDR1 is ENHRY and CDR2 SYGVKD. V was cut by 3 bases and J by 0 bases, with 24 bases left in between. The CDR3 coding sequence is TGTGCCATCAGTGATTTAACGGGGCGGGATGACAGGTCCTCCTACGAGCAGTACTTC. Amino acid sequence: CAISDLTGRDDRSSYEQYF.

This clonotype was seen repeatedly, ten times or more. The chain combines TRBV10-3 with TRBJ2-1, with D tentatively TRBD1 or TRBD2 (7 bases each). Trimming took off 3 bases at V and 7 bases at J, with 19 bases between the two ends. This CDR3 contains 16 residues. CDR1 ENHRY and CDR2 SYGVKD come from the germline V gene. The CDR3, as DNA: TGTGCCATCAGTGATCCCCAGGGGGGGTTAATGAATGAGCAGTTCTTC. Encoded protein: CAISDPQGGLMNEQFF.

The chain joins TRBV7-2 to TRBJ2-3; unclear D gene. V lost 3 bases to trimming and J lost 5 bases, with 9 bases between them. The CDR3 consists of 13 residues. Germline V gives CDR1 SGHTA, CDR2 FQGNSA. In DNA form, the CDR3 reads TGTGCCAGCAGCTTCGACCCGAAAGATACGCAGTATTTT. As protein: CASSFDPKDTQYF.

The sample holds many counts of this clonotype. The J gene is TRBJ2-1, the V gene TRBV2; 9 nucleotides align to TRBD2. J gave up 10 bases and V 3 bases, and 10 bases lay outside the gene matches. The CDR3 is made up of 15 amino acids. Germline V gives CDR1 SNHLY, CDR2 FYNNEI. Written as DNA, the CDR3 is TGTGCCAGCAGTGAGTTGGGTAGCGGGAGTAGGGAGCAGTTCTTC. As protein: CASSELGSGSREQFF.

This clonotype was counted ten times or more. CDR3 loop: CASSPLFLNTGELFF. The CDR3 coding sequence is TGTGCCAGCAGCCCATTGTTTTTGAACACCGGGGAGCTGTTTTTT. The chain joins TRBV7-2 to TRBJ2-2; D uncertain. CDR1 is SGHTA, CDR2 FQGNSA, per germline. V lost 5 bases and J lost 1, with 11 bases in between. This CDR3 region has 15 residues.

CDR3 in amino acids: CASSPPGQGGTVYEQYF. CDR3 DNA: TGTGCCAGCTCACCACCGGGACAGGGAGGTACTGTCTACGAGCAGTACTTC. This chain uses TRBV18 with TRBJ2-7; 9 nucleotides agree with TRBD1. Germline V gene lookup returns CDR1 KGHSH and CDR2 LQKENI. This CDR3 comprises 17 residues. V was clipped by 0 bases and J by 3 bases; unmatched bases: 9.

Ten or more counts support this clonotype. The CDR3: CASRGLAEQGGELFF. CDR3 in DNA: TGTGCCAGCAGGGGACTAGCGGAGCAGGGAGGGGAGCTGTTTTTT. The V call is TRBV6-1, the J call TRBJ2-2; 11 nucleotides match TRBD2. CDR3 length: 15 residues. J was trimmed by 8 bases and V by 6 bases; bases with no gene match: 8. Germline V gene lookup returns CDR1 MNHNS and CDR2 SASEGT.

This clonotype was recorded many times. The genes are TRBV7-8 and TRBJ2-3, with 9 bases identical to TRBD2. This CDR3 region has 16 residues. CDR1 SGHVS and CDR2 FQNEAQ come from the germline V gene. V lost 4 bases, J lost 0 bases, and 5 bases stayed unmatched. The CDR3 protein is CASSYWTSASTDTQYF. CDR3 bases: TGTGCCAGCAGCTACTGGACTAGCGCTAGCACAGATACGCAGTATTTT. The full variable domain, with the rest looked up from reference TRBV7-8 and TRBJ2-3, is GAGVSQSPRYKVAKRGQDVALRCDPISGHVSLFWYQQALGQGPEFLTYFQNEAQLDKSGLPSDRFFAERPEGSVSTLKIQRTQQEDSAVYLCASSYWTSASTDTQYFGPGTRLTVL.

In this sample, this clonotype turned up a few times. This chain uses TRBV29-1 with TRBJ2-1; 9 bases are a match to TRBD2. J was trimmed by 0 bases and V by 4 bases; bases with no gene match: 10. Germline V gene sequence: CDR1 SQVTM, CDR2 ANQGSEA. The CDR3 has 17 amino acids. The DNA of the CDR3 is TGCAGCGTTGGGGGGCGGGAGGGCTCGAGCTCCTACAATGAGCAGTTCTTC. Residues: CSVGGREGSSSYNEQFF.

This clonotype showed up just a few times. The chain combines TRBV30 with TRBJ2-5; possibly TRBD2 for D (5 bases). V was shortened by 7 bases and J by 4 bases, with 16 bases between the two germline ends. This CDR3 has 13 residues. Per the germline V gene, CDR1 is GTSNPN and CDR2 is SVGIG (reference sequence). The CDR3 protein is CAYLRDAGETQYF. DNA of the CDR3: TGTGCCTACCTCCGGGATGCGGGAGAGACCCAGTACTTC.

In this sample, this clonotype turned up many times. This CDR3 is CASRDLGAGPLDSYEQYF. CDR3 coding DNA: TGTGCCAGCAGAGACCTCGGGGCCGGGCCTCTCGATTCTTACGAGCAGTACTTC. This chain joins TRBV28 and TRBJ2-7, with D possibly called TRBD1 or TRBD2 (5 bases each). The ends were cut back, 6 bases at V and 4 bases at J, with 28 bases in the middle. Germline CDR1 and CDR2: MDHEN and SYDVKM. This CDR3 is built from 18 residues.

This clonotype was recorded at least ten times. The chain links TRBV28 to TRBJ1-5; D is undetermined. This CDR3 is 14 amino acids long. Germline-derived CDR1 and CDR2 are MDHEN and SYDVKM. Trimming shortened V by 2 bases and J by 5 bases, and 10 bases separated the two germline ends. The CDR3 spells CASSLVSLDQPQHF. The DNA for the CDR3 is TGTGCCAGCAGTTTAGTGTCCCTCGATCAGCCCCAGCATTTT.

This clonotype was seen many times. The gene calls are TRBV27 and TRBJ2-3; D is unresolved. V shed 4 bases and J shed 4 bases, with 15 bases lying between them. The V gene's germline CDR1 is MNHEY and CDR2 SMNVEV (reference sequence). The CDR3 has 15 residues. The CDR3 DNA is TGTGCCAGCAGTTCCAAGGATCCAAGGGCAGATACGCAGTATTTT. This translates into CASSSKDPRADTQYF.

The chain couples TRBV7-3 to TRBJ2-1, with 13 bases that match TRBD2. The germline CDR1 and CDR2 sequences are SGHTA and FQGTGA. This CDR3 comprises 20 residues. Unmatched junction bases numbered 20, after V lost 3 bases and J lost 9 bases. CDR3 coding DNA: TGTGCCAGCAGCTTCCAATCGACTAGCGGGAGGCCCGGATTGTTGGGTGAGCAGTTCTTC. Translation: CASSFQSTSGRPGLLGEQFF.

This clonotype was counted ten times or more. The CDR3 DNA sequence: TGTGCCAGCAGAGGTCCAGAAGCCTACGAGCAGTACTTC. Protein: CASRGPEAYEQYF. The chain combines TRBV7-2 with TRBJ2-7; the D is unclear. Germline CDR1 is SGHTA and CDR2 is FQGNSA. The CDR3 is made up of 13 amino acids. With 6 bases removed from V and 2 bases from J, the gap between germline ends came to 11 bases. The entire variable domain, with the rest obtained from reference TRBV7-2 and TRBJ2-7, is as follows: GAGVSQSPSNKVTEKGKDVELRCDPISGHTALYWYRQSLGQGLEFLIYFQGNSAPDKSGLPSDRFSAERTGGSVSTLTIQRTQQEDSAVYLCASRGPEAYEQYFGPGTRLTVT.

This clonotype was recorded many times. This rearrangement joins TRBV5-4 to TRBJ2-3, with 11 positions matching TRBD2. The V and J ends lost 0 bases and 3 bases, in that order; junction bases with no gene match: 9. In germline, CDR1 is SGHNT, CDR2 YYREEE (reference sequence). The CDR3 has 18 amino acids. In nucleotides, the CDR3 is TGTGCCAGCAGCTTGGCCAGGATGGCTAGCGGGAGGACAGATACGCAGTATTTT. Its translation: CASSLARMASGRTDTQYF. Full variable domain (missing parts from reference TRBV5-4 and TRBJ2-3): ETGVTQSPTHLIKTRGQQVTLRCSSQSGHNTVSWYQQALGQGPQFIFQYYREEENGRGNFPPRFSGLQFPNYSSELNVNALELDDSALYLCASSLARMASGRTDTQYFGPGTRLTVL.

This clonotype was recorded at least ten times. The chain has TRBV27 and TRBJ2-3, with TRBD1 matching over 7 bases. The V gene's germline CDR1 is MNHEY and CDR2 SMNVEV (reference sequence). V was clipped by 2 bases and J by 7 bases; unmatched bases: 3. CDR3 length: 13 amino acids. The CDR3: CASSLRDSYTQYF. CDR3 DNA sequence: TGTGCCAGCAGTTTACGGGACAGTTATACGCAGTATTTT.

This clonotype was counted at least ten times. The chain employs TRBV20-1 and TRBJ2-1; no reliable D call. V was trimmed by 7 bases and J by 6 bases, leaving 13 bases between them. CDR1 is DFQATT and CDR2 is SNEGSKA in the germline V gene (reference sequence). CDR3 length: 12 residues. The CDR3 reads CSVDDRFNEQFF. The CDR3 bases are TGCAGTGTAGACGATCGCTTCAATGAGCAGTTCTTC.

The J gene is TRBJ1-2, the V gene TRBV14, with TRBD1 identical over 8 bases. Germline lookup yields CDR1 SGHDN and CDR2 FVKESK. The ends lost 1 base at V and 2 bases at J; junction bases unmatched: 6. The CDR3 runs to 16 residues. The CDR3 DNA is TGTGCCAGCAGCCAAGGACAGGGGTTATTAAACTATGGCTACACCTTC. Its protein is CASSQGQGLLNYGYTF. Filled out from reference TRBV14 and TRBJ1-2, the complete variable domain reads EAGVTQFPSHSVIEKGQTVTLRCDPISGHDNLYWYRRVMGKEIKFLLHFVKESKQDESGMPNNRFLAERTGGTYSTLKVQPAELEDSGVYFCASSQGQGLLNYGYTFGSGTRLTVV.

This clonotype was seen ten or more times. This sequence joins TRBV7-9 and TRBJ2-2; D is perhaps TRBD2 (6 bases). The CDR3 is 16 residues long. V was pared by 5 bases and J by 1 base, with 14 bases between. Germline lookup yields CDR1 SEHNR and CDR2 FQNEAQ (reference sequence). The CDR3: CASSPSSGGNTGELFF. In DNA, the CDR3 is TGTGCCAGCAGCCCTAGTAGCGGAGGGAACACCGGGGAGCTGTTTTTT. Based on the CDR3 plus reference TRBV7-9 and TRBJ2-2, the full variable domain is DTGVSQNPRHKITKRGQNVTFRCDPISEHNRLYWYRQTLGQGPEFLTYFQNEAQLEKSRLLSDRFSAERPKGSFSTLEIQRTEQGDSAMYLCASSPSSGGNTGELFFGEGSRLTVL.

The CDR3 sequence: CASSFITDTQYF. CDR3 bases: TGTGCCAGCAGCTTCATTACAGATACGCAGTATTTT. The chain recombines TRBV11-2 with TRBJ2-3, with D unclear. The CDR3 consists of 12 residues. Trimming stripped 3 bases from V and 3 bases from J, with 4 bases between. Per the germline V gene, CDR1 is SGHAT and CDR2 is FQNNGV.

This clonotype was counted many times. J is TRBJ2-1 and V is TRBV5-5; 7 bases are a match to TRBD2. V dropped 0 bases and J dropped 5; count of bases not matched to a gene: 5. The CDR3 runs 15 residues. Germline V gene sequence: CDR1 SGHKS, CDR2 YYEKEE (reference sequence). The CDR3, as DNA: TGTGCCAGCAGCTTGGCGGGAGGCTCGCACAATGAGCAGTTCTTC. This sequence encodes CASSLAGGSHNEQFF.

The sample holds many counts of this clonotype. The genes are TRBV11-3 and TRBJ2-1; D is ambiguous. This CDR3 spans 13 amino acids. Germline CDR1 is SGHNT and CDR2 is YENEEA. V lost 8 bases to trimming and J lost 0 bases, with 8 bases between them. CDR3 region: CASAVSSYNEQFF. Here the CDR3 DNA reads TGTGCCAGCGCGGTAAGCTCCTACAATGAGCAGTTCTTC. The variable domain in full, with the rest retrieved from reference TRBV11-3 and TRBJ2-1, is EAGVVQSPRYKIIEKKQPVAFWCNPISGHNTLYWYLQNLGQGPELLIRYENEEAVDDSQLPKDRFSAERLKGVDSTLKIQPAELGDSAVYLCASAVSSYNEQFFGPGTRLTVL.

This clonotype was observed a few times. The chain has TRBV9 and TRBJ2-3; 12 bases are shared with TRBD2. Germline assignment: CDR1 SGDLS and CDR2 YYNGEE. The CDR3 consists of 16 residues. The ends lost 4 bases at V and 6 bases at J; junction bases unmatched: 9. This CDR3 is CASSSRLAGAPDTQYF. The CDR3 DNA reads as TGTGCCAGCAGCTCGAGACTAGCGGGAGCGCCTGATACGCAGTATTTT.

This clonotype has a count of ten or more. This chain uses TRBV30 with TRBJ1-1; 9 nucleotides agree with TRBD1. CDR1 and CDR2 (germline): GTSNPN, SVGIG (reference sequence). V lost 8 bases, J lost 7 bases, and 8 bases stayed unmatched. This CDR3 is 12 amino acids long. DNA for the CDR3: TGTGCCGGCAGGACAGGGGACGGTGAAGCTTTCTTT. The encoded protein is CAGRTGDGEAFF.